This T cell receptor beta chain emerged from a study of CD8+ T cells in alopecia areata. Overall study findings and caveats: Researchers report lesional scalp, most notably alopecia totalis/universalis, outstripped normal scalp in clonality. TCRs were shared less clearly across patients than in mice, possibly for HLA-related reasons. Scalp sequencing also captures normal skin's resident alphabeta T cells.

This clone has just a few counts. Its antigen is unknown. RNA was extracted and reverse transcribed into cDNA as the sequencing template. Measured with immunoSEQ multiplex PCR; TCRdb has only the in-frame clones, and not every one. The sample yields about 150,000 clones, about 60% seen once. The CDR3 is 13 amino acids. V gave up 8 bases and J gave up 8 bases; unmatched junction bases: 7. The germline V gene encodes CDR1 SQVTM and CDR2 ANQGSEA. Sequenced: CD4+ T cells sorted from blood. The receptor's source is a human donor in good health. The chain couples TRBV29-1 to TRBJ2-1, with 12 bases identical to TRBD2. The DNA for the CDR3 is TGCAGCTGTGTGACTAGCGGGAGTTATGAGCAGTTCTTC. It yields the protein CSCVTSGSYEQFF.